The rows below give T cell receptor beta chains drawn from one sample of a study of blood T cell repertoires in COVID-19. Measured with immunoSEQ multiplex PCR; TCRdb has only the in-frame clones, and not every one. The sample holds about 160,000 clones, roughly 74% seen once. Specimen: peripheral blood. Receptors originate from a woman aged 80 or older with acute or convalescent COVID-19. Each CDR3 is given with its conserved first and last residue. D genes are given only for firm matches. Where a row states a size, it is once, few, many or the class of an expanded clone; other rows omit it.

TRBJ1-4 . . TRBV28 TGTGCCAGCAGATACGACCACACAGCGGGGGAAAAACTGTTTTTT CASRYDHTAGEKLFF
TRBJ1-2 TRBD1 . TRBV2 TGTGCCAGCAGCTACGACAGGGGTGGCTACACCTTC CASSYDRGGYTF
TRBJ2-7 . . TRBV21-1 TGTGCCAGCAGCAAACGGGGACTAGCGGGGGACTCCTACGAGCAGTACTTC CASSKRGLAGDSYEQYF
TRBJ2-2 TRBD2 . TRBV15 TGTGCCACCAGCAGAACCTCCACTCTAGCGGGGATTCCCACCGGGGAGCTGTTTTTT CATSRTSTLAGIPTGELFF
TRBJ2-1 TRBD1 . TRBV5-1 TGCGCCAGCAGCCCGGGACAGGGTTTCAATGAGCAGTTCTTC CASSPGQGFNEQFF
TRBJ1-1 . once TRBV28 TGTGCCAGCAAATTGGGGCAGATGAACACTGAAGCTTTCTTT CASKLGQMNTEAFF
TRBJ1-1 . . TRBV12-3/TRBV12-4 TGTGCCAGCAGTCTCAAAAACCGCGTAGCTTTCTTT CASSLKNRVAFF
TRBJ2-1 TRBD2 . TRBV7-9 TGTGCCAGCAGCTTAAGCCTAGCGGGGTCCTACAATGAGCAGTTCTTC CASSLSLAGSYNEQFF
TRBJ1-6 TRBD1 once TRBV20-1 TGCAGTGCTAGTGGGGACAGGGGAGCAAATTCACCCCTCCACTTT CSASGDRGANSPLHF
TRBJ2-3 . . TRBV6-6 TGTGCCAGCAGGGGTGCGGGGAGACTCACAGATACGCAGTATTTT CASRGAGRLTDTQYF
TRBJ1-6 . . TRBV5-1 TGCGCCAGCAGCTTGGGGGACTTGGATTCACCCCTCCACTTT CASSLGDLDSPLHF
TRBJ2-7 TRBD1 . TRBV14 TGTGCCAGCAGCCAGGTGACAGGGCATCCCTACGAGCAGTACTTC CASSQVTGHPYEQYF
TRBJ2-2 . . TRBV12-3/TRBV12-4 TGTGCCAGCAGCCTTGGACAGCCCGGGGAGCTGTTTTTT CASSLGQPGELFF
TRBJ1-5 . few TRBV7-8 TGTGCCAGCAGCTTAGTGGCAGGGAATCAGCCCCAGCATTTT CASSLVAGNQPQHF
TRBJ1-2 . . TRBV2 TGTGCCAGCAGTGGGGCGGGAACAATGGATGGCTACACCTTC CASSGAGTMDGYTF
TRBJ1-1 . few TRBV3-1/TRBV3-2 TGTGCCAGCAGCCAAGGGAGTGAACAGGAGCGAGCTTTCTTT CASSQGSEQERAFF
TRBJ2-7 TRBD1 . TRBV3-1/TRBV3-2 TGTGCCAGCACCAGACAGGGGGCTTACGAGCAGTACTTC CASTRQGAYEQYF
TRBJ2-1 . . TRBV1 TGCACCGGGGGGGCCAAGATAGGCCCATACAATGAGCAGTTCTTC CTGGAKIGPYNEQFF
TRBJ1-3 TRBD1 . TRBV7-8 TGTGCCAGCGGTACGGGACAGGGAGGGAACACCATATATTTT CASGTGQGGNTIYF
TRBJ1-5 . . TRBV12-3/TRBV12-4 TGTGCCAGCAGCCCGTCAGGCAATCAGCCCCAGCATTTT CASSPSGNQPQHF
TRBJ2-5 TRBD1 . TRBV18 TGTGCCAGCTCACTTCGACAGGGGAAGGTAGAGACCCAGTACTTC CASSLRQGKVETQYF
TRBJ2-5 . . TRBV27 TGTGCCAGCAGCAATTTTAGAGAGACCCAGTACTTC CASSNFRETQYF
TRBJ1-1 . . TRBV3-1/TRBV3-2 TGTGCCAGCAGCCCCTACCCTTGGGAGGGCACTGAAGCTTTCTTT CASSPYPWEGTEAFF
TRBJ2-1 TRBD2 . TRBV4-1 TGCGCCAGCACTCCGGGACTAGCGGACTACAATGAGCAGTTCTTC CASTPGLADYNEQFF
TRBJ1-6 . . TRBV12-3/TRBV12-4 TGTGCCTCCAGACTCTCCTATAATTCACCCCTCCACTTT CASRLSYNSPLHF
TRBJ1-1 . . TRBV27 TGTGCCAGCAGTTCCAGGGGAGTGTGGACTGAAGCTTTCTTT CASSSRGVWTEAFF
TRBJ1-1 . . TRBV11-2 TGTGCCAGCAGCTCAGCACCCAGGCCCCCGAACACTGAAGCTTTCTTT CASSSAPRPPNTEAFF
TRBJ1-5 TRBD1 . TRBV28 TGTGCCAGCAGTTTCCTTGGACAGGCCCATCAGCCCCAGCATTTT CASSFLGQAHQPQHF
TRBJ2-2 . once TRBV6-5 TGTGCCAGCACCAGGGAAACGGCGAACACCGGGGAGCTGTTTTTT CASTRETANTGELFF
TRBJ1-1 TRBD1 . TRBV29-1 TGCAGCGTCGTGGGGACAGTCGGTTGGGCCACTGAAGCTTTCTTT CSVVGTVGWATEAFF
TRBJ1-3 . . TRBV14 TGTGCCAGCAGCCCTATAGACTCTGGAAACACCATATATTTT CASSPIDSGNTIYF
TRBJ1-1 . . TRBV18 TGTGCCAGCTCACCACGTTTTAGAGGCATGAACACTGAAGCTTTCTTT CASSPRFRGMNTEAFF
TRBJ2-3 TRBD2 . TRBV5-1 TGCGCCAGCAGCTGGACTAGCGGGAGCACAGATACGCAGTATTTT CASSWTSGSTDTQYF
TRBJ1-5 TRBD1 . TRBV18 TGTGCCAGCTCACCAGGACAGGGGATGAGCAATCAGCCCCAGCATTTT CASSPGQGMSNQPQHF
TRBJ2-5 . . TRBV5-1 TGCGCCAGCAGCTTACCGGCGGGACGGCTCCAAGAGACCCAGTACTTC CASSLPAGRLQETQYF
TRBJ2-5 . . TRBV12-3/TRBV12-4 TGTGCCAGCAGACAGGGTATCGAGACCCAGTACTTC CASRQGIETQYF
TRBJ1-1 TRBD1 . TRBV18 TGTGCCAGCTCAACGACAGGGGGCAGGACTGAAGCTTTCTTT CASSTTGGRTEAFF
TRBJ2-1 TRBD2 . TRBV2 TGTGCCAGCAGTGAAGTCGAAGCGGGAGGGCTAAATGAGCAGTTCTTC CASSEVEAGGLNEQFF
TRBJ2-7 TRBD2 . TRBV2 TGTGCCAGCAGTTGGCGGGGGGGCCCATGGTACGAGCAGTACTTC CASSWRGGPWYEQYF
TRBJ2-1 TRBD2 . TRBV24-1 TGTGCCACCAGTGACCCGACTAGCGGGAATAATGAGCAGTTCTTC CATSDPTSGNNEQFF